This passage covers 21 T cell receptor beta chains from one sample sequenced in a study of blood T cell repertoires in COVID-19. Clones were read by immunoSEQ multiplex PCR, and TCRdb kept only the in-frame ones, dropping some. The table records under 300,000 clones, about 87% of them present only once. Specimen: PBMCs or T cells enriched from blood (not recorded which). The origin of the receptors is a woman in her forties or fifties who had recovered from COVID-19.

The genes are TRBV7-2 and TRBJ2-2; TRBD2 might be the D (6 bases). The V end lost 2 bases, the J end lost 2 bases, and 9 bases lay between the germline ends. Per germline, CDR1 SGHTA and CDR2 FQGNSA. The CDR3 spans 15 residues. The CDR3 DNA reads as TGTGCCAGCAGCTTAAGGGACTTCAACACCGGGGAGCTGTTTTTT. Its protein is CASSLRDFNTGELFF. Full variable domain (remainder filled in from reference TRBV7-2 and TRBJ2-2): GAGVSQSPSNKVTEKGKDVELRCDPISGHTALYWYRQSLGQGLEFLIYFQGNSAPDKSGLPSDRFSAERTGGSVSTLTIQRTQQEDSAVYLCASSLRDFNTGELFFGEGSRLTVL.

The chain combines TRBV7-2 with TRBJ1-5; TRBD1 matches at 8 bases. CDR1 and CDR2 from the germline V gene are SGHTA and FQGNSA. With V trimmed by 5 bases and J by 2 bases, 8 bases remained unmatched. This CDR3 region has 16 residues. The CDR3 nucleotides read TGTGCCAGCAGCCCGAGGACAGGGTCGGGCAATCAGCCCCAGCATTTT. Translated, it gives CASSPRTGSGNQPQHF.

CDR3 region: CASSSFSGGRTNEKLFF. The CDR3 DNA follows: TGTGCCAGCAGCTCATTCTCAGGGGGTCGGACTAATGAAAAACTGTTTTTT. The chain combines TRBV11-2 with TRBJ1-4; 7 bases line up with TRBD1. Germline V gives CDR1 SGHAT, CDR2 FQNNGV. The length of the CDR3 is 17 residues. V gave up 4 bases and J gave up 2 bases; unmatched junction bases: 10.

This sequence joins TRBV9 and TRBJ1-6; D call uncertain. From germline, CDR1 is SGDLS and CDR2 YYNGEE. Between the trimmed V and J ends, which lost 2 bases and 2 bases, there was a span of 11 bases. This CDR3 is 16 amino acids long. The CDR3 protein is CASSVIDTTYNSPLHF. DNA for the CDR3: TGTGCCAGCAGCGTTATCGACACAACCTATAATTCACCCCTCCACTTT.

This clone has only a few counts. The CDR3: CASSLRTGRLAGGNEQFF. For the CDR3, the DNA is TGTGCCAGCAGTTTGAGGACAGGGAGACTAGCGGGTGGTAATGAGCAGTTCTTC. The rearrangement uses TRBV27 and TRBJ2-1; 10 positions agree with TRBD2. CDR1 is MNHEY and CDR2 is SMNVEV in the germline V gene (reference sequence). This CDR3 spans 18 amino acids. After removal of 3 bases from V and 7 bases from J, the junction contained 15 bases not matched to a gene.

The CDR3 DNA is TGTGCCAGCAGTTACTCTACAGCTGGGGCCAACGTCCTGACTTTC. It specifies CASSYSTAGANVLTF. The chain carries TRBV6-5 and TRBJ2-6; the D is unclear. The CDR3 contains 15 residues. Germline V gene sequence: CDR1 MNHEY, CDR2 SVGAGI. V was trimmed by 0 bases and J by 2 bases, leaving 5 bases between them.

CDR3 sequence (DNA): TGTGCCAGCAGCTTAGTGCCACGGGGACAGGTCGACGAGCAGTACTTC. This translates into CASSLVPRGQVDEQYF. This chain connects TRBV11-2 to TRBJ2-7; 8 nucleotides agree with TRBD1. Germline CDR1 and CDR2: SGHAT and FQNNGV. This CDR3 is 16 amino acids long. J was trimmed by 5 bases and V by 1 base; bases with no gene match: 10.

This sequence joins TRBV2 and TRBJ2-1; tentative D call: TRBD2 (6 bases). Germline V lookup: CDR1 SNHLY, CDR2 FYNNEI. V was pared by 4 bases and J by 5 bases, with 12 bases between. The CDR3 consists of 14 residues. CDR3 region: CASSAGRGNNEQFF. The CDR3 DNA follows: TGTGCCAGCAGTGCCGGGCGGGGTAACAATGAGCAGTTCTTC.

This clone was picked up one time. The J gene is TRBJ1-5, the V gene TRBV11-2; the match to TRBD1 covers 7 bases. CDR1 SGHAT and CDR2 FQNNGV come from the germline V gene. This CDR3 is 15 amino acids long. Trimming cost V 5 bases and J 0 bases; bases outside gene matches: 4. The CDR3 nucleotides read TGTGCCAGCAGCGTAGGGGACAGTAGCAATCAGCCCCAGCATTTT. It yields the protein CASSVGDSSNQPQHF.

This chain joins TRBV6-5 and TRBJ2-7, with D tentatively TRBD1 (6 bases). The CDR3 extends over 14 amino acids. Trimming pared 6 bases from V and 2 bases from J, leaving 14 bases between. The germline CDR1 and CDR2 sequences are MNHEY and SVGAGI. The CDR3 region has the DNA TGTGCCAGCAGGATCATTCAGGGGACCTACGAGCAGTACTTC. Translating it yields CASRIIQGTYEQYF.

The chain uses TRBV5-1 and TRBJ1-4, with a tentative D call TRBD1 (6 bases). There are 15 residues in the CDR3. Deletions cut 0 bases from V and 8 bases from J, with 14 bases between. CDR1 and CDR2 (germline): SGHRS, YFSETQ. CDR3 sequence reads: CASSLGGGVGEKLFF. CDR3 nucleotides: TGCGCCAGCAGCTTGGGAGGGGGAGTAGGAGAAAAACTGTTTTTT.

This clone was observed a single time. CDR3 nucleotide sequence: TGTGCCAGCAGTCGGGACAGGGTCGGCGAGCAGTACTTC. As protein: CASSRDRVGEQYF. This chain joins TRBV5-4 and TRBJ2-7; 9 bases align to TRBD1. Germline V gene sequence: CDR1 SGHNT, CDR2 YYREEE (reference sequence). V lost 5 bases, J lost 6 bases, and 6 bases stayed unmatched. This CDR3 has 13 residues.

This chain uses TRBV7-3 with TRBJ2-1, with TRBD1 matching 11 bases. The germline gives CDR1 SGHTA, CDR2 FQGTGA. This CDR3 has 15 amino acids. Trimming at V came to 5 bases and at J to 4 bases, leaving 4 bases not matched to a gene. In DNA, the CDR3 is TGTGCCAGCAGCACCGGGACAGGGGGTTACAATGAGCAGTTCTTC. Amino acids: CASSTGTGGYNEQFF. The full variable domain, completed using reference TRBV7-3 and TRBJ2-1, is GAGVSQTPSNKVTEKGKYVELRCDPISGHTALYWYRQSLGQGPEFLIYFQGTGAADDSGLPNDRFFAVRPEGSVSTLKIQRTERGDSAVYLCASSTGTGGYNEQFFGPGTRLTVL.

This chain links TRBV28 with TRBJ1-1, with D perhaps matching TRBD1 (6 bases). Trimming left V 5 bases short and J 3 bases short, with 16 bases between. The germline V gene has CDR1 MDHEN and CDR2 SYDVKM. CDR3 length: 15 residues. In nucleotides, the CDR3 is TGTGCCAGCAGTCCAACAGGGTTTCGGGACACTGAAGCTTTCTTT. Encoded protein: CASSPTGFRDTEAFF.

The chain has TRBV7-9 and TRBJ2-1; TRBD2 matches at 7 bases. The CDR3 has 15 residues. V gave up 1 base and J gave up 10 bases; unmatched junction bases: 10. CDR1 and CDR2 (germline): SEHNR, FQNEAQ (reference sequence). As DNA, the CDR3 is TGTGCCAGCAGCTTAGGACTAGCCCTCCTTGGGGAGCAGTTCTTC. This encodes CASSLGLALLGEQFF.

The chain links TRBV5-1 to TRBJ1-2; possible D gene TRBD1, 6 bases. The germline V and J ends were trimmed by 2 bases and 7 bases, with 15 bases remaining between them. Per the germline V gene, CDR1 is SGHRS and CDR2 is YFSETQ. CDR3 length: 14 amino acids. CDR3 sequence reads: CASSFGDTGIGYTF. In nucleotides, the CDR3 is TGCGCCAGCAGCTTCGGCGATACAGGGATTGGCTACACCTTC.

The chain couples TRBV7-2 to TRBJ2-7, with 10 nucleotides matching TRBD1. Germline V gene lookup returns CDR1 SGHTA and CDR2 FQGNSA. V lost 5 bases, J lost 7 bases, and 11 bases stayed unmatched. This CDR3 has 15 amino acids. CDR3 loop: CASSTPGQGSREQYF. The CDR3 DNA reads as TGTGCCAGCAGCACTCCGGGACAGGGGAGTCGGGAGCAGTACTTC.

This clone has only one observation. J is TRBJ1-5 and V is TRBV28; no reliable D call. Trimming shortened V by 6 bases and J by 0 bases, and 9 bases separated the two germline ends. Germline loops: CDR1 MDHEN, CDR2 SYDVKM. This CDR3 contains 14 residues. In DNA, the CDR3 is TGTGCCAGCAGATCCGGGATTAGCAATCAGCCCCAGCATTTT. Translating it yields CASRSGISNQPQHF. Supplemented by reference TRBV28 and TRBJ1-5, the full variable domain reads DVKVTQSSRYLVKRTGEKVFLECVQDMDHENMFWYRQDPGLGLRLIYFSYDVKMKEKGDIPEGYSVSREKKERFSLILESASTNQTSMYLCASRSGISNQPQHFGDGTRLSIL.

The chain recombines TRBV7-8 with TRBJ2-1, with 7 bases matching TRBD2. V gave up 2 bases and J gave up 8 bases; unmatched junction bases: 9. The germline CDR1 and CDR2 sequences are SGHVS and FQNEAQ. This CDR3 is 15 amino acids long. The CDR3 DNA sequence: TGTGCCAGCAGCTTAAGGCGGGAGATTCGGTATGAGCAGTTCTTC. Residues: CASSLRREIRYEQFF.

V usage is TRBV7-3 and J usage is TRBJ1-2, with TRBD1 matching 8 bases. Germline V gene data show CDR1 as SGHTA and CDR2 as FQGTGA. J lost 0 bases, V lost 4 bases, and 4 bases had no gene match. The CDR3 extends over 15 amino acids. CDR3 loop: CASSYQGAPNYGYTF. CDR3 DNA sequence: TGTGCCAGCAGCTACCAGGGGGCGCCTAACTATGGCTACACCTTC.

The gene calls are TRBV6-5 and TRBJ2-1; 7 bases match TRBD2. The V gene's germline CDR1 is MNHEY and CDR2 SVGAGI. The J segment lost 0 bases and the V segment lost 5 bases, leaving 1 base of the junction unmatched. The CDR3 is made up of 14 amino acids. CDR3 residues: CASSKRDSYNEQFF. CDR3 nucleotide sequence: TGTGCCAGCAGTAAGCGGGACTCCTACAATGAGCAGTTCTTC.